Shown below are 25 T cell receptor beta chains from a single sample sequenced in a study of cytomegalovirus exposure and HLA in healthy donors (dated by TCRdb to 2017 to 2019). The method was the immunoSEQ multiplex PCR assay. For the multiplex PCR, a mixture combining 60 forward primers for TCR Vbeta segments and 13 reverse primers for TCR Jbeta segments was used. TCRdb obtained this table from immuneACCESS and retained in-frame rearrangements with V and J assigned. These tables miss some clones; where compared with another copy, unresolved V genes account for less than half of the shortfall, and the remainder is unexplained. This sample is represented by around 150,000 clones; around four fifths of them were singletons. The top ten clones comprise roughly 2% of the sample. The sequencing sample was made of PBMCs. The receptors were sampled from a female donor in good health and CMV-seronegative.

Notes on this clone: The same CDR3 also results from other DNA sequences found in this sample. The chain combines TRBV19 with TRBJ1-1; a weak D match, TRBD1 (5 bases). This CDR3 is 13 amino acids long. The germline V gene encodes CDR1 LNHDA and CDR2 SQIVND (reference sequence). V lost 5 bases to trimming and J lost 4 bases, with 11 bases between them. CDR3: CASSPWGGTEAFF. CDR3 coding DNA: TGTGCCAGTAGTCCTTGGGGCGGCACTGAAGCTTTCTTT.

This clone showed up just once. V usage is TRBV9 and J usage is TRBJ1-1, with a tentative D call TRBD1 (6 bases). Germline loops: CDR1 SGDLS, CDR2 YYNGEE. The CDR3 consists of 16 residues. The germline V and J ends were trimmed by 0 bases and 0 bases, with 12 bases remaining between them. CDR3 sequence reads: CASSVGGQGVNTEAFF. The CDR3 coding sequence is TGTGCCAGCAGCGTAGGGGGGCAGGGAGTGAACACTGAAGCTTTCTTT.

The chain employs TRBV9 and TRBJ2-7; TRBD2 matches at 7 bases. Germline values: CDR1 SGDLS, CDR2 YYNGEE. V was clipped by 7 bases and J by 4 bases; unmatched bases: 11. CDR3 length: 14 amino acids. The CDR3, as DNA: TGTGCCAGCGCCCCTTGGGGGGGGAGTTACGAGCAGTACTTC. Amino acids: CASAPWGGSYEQYF. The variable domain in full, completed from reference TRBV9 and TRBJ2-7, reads DSGVTQTPKHLITATGQRVTLRCSPRSGDLSVYWYQQSLDQGLQFLIQYYNGEERAKGNILERFSAQQFPDLHSELNLSSLELGDSALYFCASAPWGGSYEQYFGPGTRLTVT.

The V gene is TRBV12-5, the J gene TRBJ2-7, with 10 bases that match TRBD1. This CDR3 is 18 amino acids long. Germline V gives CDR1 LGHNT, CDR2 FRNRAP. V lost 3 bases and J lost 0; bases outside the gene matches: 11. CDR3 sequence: CASGFPRGTGDTSYEQYF. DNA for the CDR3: TGTGCTAGTGGTTTCCCCCGGGGGACAGGGGACACCTCCTACGAGCAGTACTTC.

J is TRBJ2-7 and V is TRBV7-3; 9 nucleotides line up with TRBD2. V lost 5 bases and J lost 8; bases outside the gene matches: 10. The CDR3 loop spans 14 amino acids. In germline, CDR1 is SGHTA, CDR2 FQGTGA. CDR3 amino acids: CASSEAGGVKKQYF. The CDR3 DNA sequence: TGTGCCAGCAGCGAAGCGGGAGGAGTTAAGAAGCAGTACTTC.

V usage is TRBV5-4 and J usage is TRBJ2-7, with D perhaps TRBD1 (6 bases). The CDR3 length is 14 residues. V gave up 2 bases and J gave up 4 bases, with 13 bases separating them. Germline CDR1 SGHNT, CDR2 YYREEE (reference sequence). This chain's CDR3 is CASSFGRGPYEQYF. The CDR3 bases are TGTGCCAGCAGCTTTGGCAGGGGTCCGTACGAGCAGTACTTC.

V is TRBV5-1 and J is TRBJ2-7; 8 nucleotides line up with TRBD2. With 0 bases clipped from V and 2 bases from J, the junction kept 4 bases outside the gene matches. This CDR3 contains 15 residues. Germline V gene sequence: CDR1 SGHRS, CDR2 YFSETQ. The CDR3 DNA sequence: TGCGCCAGCAGCTTGGGAGCGGGAGCCCCCTACGAGCAGTACTTC. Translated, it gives CASSLGAGAPYEQYF.

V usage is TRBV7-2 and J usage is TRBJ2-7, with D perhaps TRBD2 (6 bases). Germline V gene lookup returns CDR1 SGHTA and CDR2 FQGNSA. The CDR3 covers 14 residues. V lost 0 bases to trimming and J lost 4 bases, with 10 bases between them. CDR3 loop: CASSLARGRYEQYF. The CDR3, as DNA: TGTGCCAGCAGCTTAGCGCGGGGACGGTACGAGCAGTACTTC.

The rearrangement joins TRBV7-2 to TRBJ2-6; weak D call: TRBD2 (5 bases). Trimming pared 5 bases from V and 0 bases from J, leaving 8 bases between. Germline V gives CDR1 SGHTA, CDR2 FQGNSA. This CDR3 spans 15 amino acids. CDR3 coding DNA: TGTGCCAGCAGCCTGAGGGTCTCTGGGGCCAACGTCCTGACTTTC. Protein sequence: CASSLRVSGANVLTF.

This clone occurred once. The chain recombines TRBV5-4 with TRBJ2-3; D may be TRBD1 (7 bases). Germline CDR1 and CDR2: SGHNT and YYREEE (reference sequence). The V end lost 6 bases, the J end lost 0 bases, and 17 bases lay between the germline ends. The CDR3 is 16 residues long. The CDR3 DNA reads TGTGCCAGCACTCATGTCAGGGGGGCCAGCACAGATACGCAGTATTTT. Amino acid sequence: CASTHVRGASTDTQYF.

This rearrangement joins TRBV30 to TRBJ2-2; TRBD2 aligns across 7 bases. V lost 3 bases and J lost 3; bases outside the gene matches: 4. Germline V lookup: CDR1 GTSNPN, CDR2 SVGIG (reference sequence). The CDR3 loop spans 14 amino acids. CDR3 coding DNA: TGTGCCTGGAGCCCTAGCGGTTACACCGGGGAGCTGTTTTTT. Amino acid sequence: CAWSPSGYTGELFF.

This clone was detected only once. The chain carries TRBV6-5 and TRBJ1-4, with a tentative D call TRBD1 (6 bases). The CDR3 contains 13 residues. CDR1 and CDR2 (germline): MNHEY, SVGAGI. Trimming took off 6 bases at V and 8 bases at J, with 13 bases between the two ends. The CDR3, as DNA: TGTGCCAGCAGGCCACAGGGCGAGGAAAAACTGTTTTTT. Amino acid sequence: CASRPQGEEKLFF.

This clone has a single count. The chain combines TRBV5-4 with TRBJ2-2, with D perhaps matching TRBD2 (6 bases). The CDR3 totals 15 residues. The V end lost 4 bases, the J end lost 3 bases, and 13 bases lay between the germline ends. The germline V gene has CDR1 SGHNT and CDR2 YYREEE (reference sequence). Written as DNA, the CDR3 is TGTGCCAGCAGCATAGGAGGGGCGCACACCGGGGAGCTGTTTTTT. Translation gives CASSIGGAHTGELFF.

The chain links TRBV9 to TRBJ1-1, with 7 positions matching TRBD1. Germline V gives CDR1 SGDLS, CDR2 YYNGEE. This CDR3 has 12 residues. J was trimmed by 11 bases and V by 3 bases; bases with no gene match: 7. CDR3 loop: CASSEQTGRAFF. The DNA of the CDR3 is TGTGCCAGCAGCGAACAGACAGGGCGGGCTTTCTTT.

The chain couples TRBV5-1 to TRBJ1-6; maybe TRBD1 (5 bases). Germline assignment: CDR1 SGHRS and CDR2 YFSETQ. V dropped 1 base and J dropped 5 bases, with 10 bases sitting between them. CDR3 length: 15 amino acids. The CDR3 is CASSLWSGDNSPLHF. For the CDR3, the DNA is TGCGCCAGCAGCTTGTGGTCGGGGGATAATTCACCCCTCCACTTT.

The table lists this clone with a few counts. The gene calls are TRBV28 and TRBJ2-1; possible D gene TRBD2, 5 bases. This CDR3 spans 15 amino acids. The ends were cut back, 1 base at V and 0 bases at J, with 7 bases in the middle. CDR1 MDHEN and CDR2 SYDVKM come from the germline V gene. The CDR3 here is CASSLYRGSYNEQFF. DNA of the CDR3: TGTGCCAGCAGTTTATACCGGGGCTCCTACAATGAGCAGTTCTTC. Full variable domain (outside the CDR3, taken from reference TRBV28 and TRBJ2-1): DVKVTQSSRYLVKRTGEKVFLECVQDMDHENMFWYRQDPGLGLRLIYFSYDVKMKEKGDIPEGYSVSREKKERFSLILESASTNQTSMYLCASSLYRGSYNEQFFGPGTRLTVL.

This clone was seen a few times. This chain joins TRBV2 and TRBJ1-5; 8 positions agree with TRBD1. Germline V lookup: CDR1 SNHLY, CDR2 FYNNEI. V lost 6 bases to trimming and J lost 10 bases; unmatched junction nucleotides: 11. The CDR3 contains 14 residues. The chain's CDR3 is CASSPQTGVEPQHF. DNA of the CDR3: TGTGCCAGCAGCCCCCAGACAGGGGTGGAACCCCAGCATTTT.

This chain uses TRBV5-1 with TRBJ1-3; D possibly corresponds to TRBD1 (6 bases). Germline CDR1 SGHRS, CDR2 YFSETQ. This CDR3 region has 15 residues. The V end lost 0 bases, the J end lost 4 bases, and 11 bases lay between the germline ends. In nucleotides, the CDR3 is TGCGCCAGCAGCTTGGAGGCAGGGACAGGAAACACCATATATTTT. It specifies CASSLEAGTGNTIYF.

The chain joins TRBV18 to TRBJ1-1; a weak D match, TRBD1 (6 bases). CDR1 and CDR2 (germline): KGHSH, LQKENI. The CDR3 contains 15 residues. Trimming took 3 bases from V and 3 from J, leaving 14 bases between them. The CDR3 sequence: CASSPPDRIYTEAFF. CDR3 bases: TGTGCCAGCTCACCCCCCGACAGGATCTACACTGAAGCTTTCTTT.

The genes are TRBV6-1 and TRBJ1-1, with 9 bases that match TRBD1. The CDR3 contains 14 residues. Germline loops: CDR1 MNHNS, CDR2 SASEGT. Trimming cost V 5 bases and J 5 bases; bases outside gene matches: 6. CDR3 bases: TGTGCCAGCAGTTTCCGGACAGGGGTAACTGAAGCTTTCTTT. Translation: CASSFRTGVTEAFF.

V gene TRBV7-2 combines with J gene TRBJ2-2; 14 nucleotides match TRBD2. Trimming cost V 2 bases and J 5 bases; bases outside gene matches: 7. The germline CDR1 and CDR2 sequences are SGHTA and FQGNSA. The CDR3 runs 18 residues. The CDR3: CASSLWGLAGAITGELFF. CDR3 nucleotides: TGTGCCAGCAGCTTATGGGGACTAGCGGGAGCCATAACCGGGGAGCTGTTTTTT.

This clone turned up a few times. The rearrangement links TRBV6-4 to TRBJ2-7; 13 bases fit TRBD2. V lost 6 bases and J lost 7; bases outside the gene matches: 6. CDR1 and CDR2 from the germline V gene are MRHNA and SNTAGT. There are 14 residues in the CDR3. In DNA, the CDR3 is TGTGCCAGCAGCGGACTAGCGGGAGCTGGGGAGCAGTACTTC. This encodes CASSGLAGAGEQYF.

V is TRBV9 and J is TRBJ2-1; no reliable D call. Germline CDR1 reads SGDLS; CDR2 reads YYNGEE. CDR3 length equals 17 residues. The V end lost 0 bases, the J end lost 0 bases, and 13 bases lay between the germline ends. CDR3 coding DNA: TGTGCCAGCAGCGTAGAGGAGTCCCCCACCTCCTACAATGAGCAGTTCTTC. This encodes CASSVEESPTSYNEQFF.

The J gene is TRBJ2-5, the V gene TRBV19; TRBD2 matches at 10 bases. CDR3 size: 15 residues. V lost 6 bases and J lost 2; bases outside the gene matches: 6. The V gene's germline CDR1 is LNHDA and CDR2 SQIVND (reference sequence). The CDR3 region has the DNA TGTGCCAGTAGCGTGGGTAGCGGGGGGCAAGAGACCCAGTACTTC. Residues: CASSVGSGGQETQYF.

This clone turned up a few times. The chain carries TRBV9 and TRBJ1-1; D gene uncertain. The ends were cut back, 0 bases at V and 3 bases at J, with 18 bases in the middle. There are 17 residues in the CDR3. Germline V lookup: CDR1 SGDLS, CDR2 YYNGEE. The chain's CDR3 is CASSVGVAERSDTEAFF. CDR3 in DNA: TGTGCCAGCAGCGTAGGGGTGGCGGAGAGAAGCGACACTGAAGCTTTCTTT. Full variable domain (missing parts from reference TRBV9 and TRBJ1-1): DSGVTQTPKHLITATGQRVTLRCSPRSGDLSVYWYQQSLDQGLQFLIQYYNGEERAKGNILERFSAQQFPDLHSELNLSSLELGDSALYFCASSVGVAERSDTEAFFGQGTRLTVV.